The 21 T cell receptor beta chains listed next were all sequenced from one sample in a study of T cells in Graves' hyperthyroidism and ophthalmopathy. What was amplified from RNA transcripts were TCR beta CDR3 regions. The HTBI primer set drove a first-round RT-PCR of the TCR CDR3. TCRdb redid the calling of the multiplex PCR reads with MiXCR, one entry per CDR3 protein. In the table there are about 480,000 distinct CDR3 sequences, roughly 25% of which are singletons. Sequenced: blood. These receptors were obtained from a woman aged 25-40 years with Graves' ophthalmopathy.

This sequence joins TRBV2 and TRBJ1-1; D perhaps matches TRBD1 (6 bases). V was trimmed by 7 bases and J by 10 bases, leaving 19 bases between them. This CDR3 spans 13 amino acids. Germline CDR1 reads SNHLY; CDR2 reads FYNNEI. The DNA of the CDR3 is TGTGCCAGCAAGGTCGAGGGGGGCAAGCGAGCTTTCTTT. It specifies CASKVEGGKRAFF.

This clonotype appeared many times. In nucleotides, the CDR3 is TGTGCCAGCAGTTACGCTGCGGGGGCGAATCAGCCCCAGCATTTT. This codes for CASSYAAGANQPQHF. V and J are TRBV6-2 or TRBV6-3 and TRBJ1-5, with D possibly being TRBD1 (6 bases). Germline V gives CDR1 MNHEY, CDR2 SVGEGT. CDR3 length equals 15 residues. With 2 bases removed from V and 4 bases from J, the gap between germline ends came to 12 bases.

In its sample, this clonotype was seen many times. The rearrangement links TRBV29-1 to TRBJ1-2, with D maybe TRBD1 (6 bases). This CDR3 has 12 residues. The germline gives CDR1 SQVTM, CDR2 ANQGSEA. CDR3 sequence: CIPRDTNYGYTF. DNA for the CDR3: TGCATACCCCGGGACACAAACTATGGCTACACCTTC.

This clonotype turned up a few times. The chain couples TRBV3-1 to TRBJ2-7, with TRBD2 matching 13 bases. J was trimmed by 5 bases and V by 1 base; bases with no gene match: 5. This CDR3 is 16 amino acids long. CDR1 is LGHDT and CDR2 is YNNKEL in the germline V gene (reference sequence). CDR3 residues: CASSQVGLAGADEQYF. As DNA, the CDR3 is TGTGCCAGCAGCCAAGTTGGACTAGCGGGAGCGGACGAGCAGTACTTC.

The V and J genes are TRBV19 and TRBJ1-1; perhaps TRBD1 as D (6 bases). Per germline, CDR1 LNHDA and CDR2 SQIVND (reference sequence). The ends were cut back, 4 bases at V and 3 bases at J, with 12 bases in the middle. The CDR3 covers 14 residues. CDR3 in amino acids: CASSTFKGDTEAFF. The CDR3 coding sequence is TGTGCCAGTAGTACCTTCAAGGGGGACACTGAAGCTTTCTTT. The full variable domain, its missing parts supplied by reference TRBV19 and TRBJ1-1, is DGGITQSPKYLFRKEGQNVTLSCEQNLNHDAMYWYRQDPGQGLRLIYYSQIVNDFQKGDIAEGYSVSREKKESFPLTVTSAQKNPTAFYLCASSTFKGDTEAFFGQGTRLTVV.

V gene TRBV12-3 or TRBV12-4 combines with J gene TRBJ1-1; D is perhaps TRBD1 (6 bases). V was pared by 6 bases and J by 8 bases, with 13 bases between. CDR3 length equals 12 residues. This chain's CDR3 is CASSLGTIEAFF. The CDR3 DNA follows: TGTGCCAGCAGCCTAGGGACAATAGAAGCTTTCTTT.

Only a few counts were recorded for this clonotype. This chain links TRBV15 with TRBJ1-1; no clear D. With 0 bases removed from V and 6 bases from J, the gap between germline ends came to 8 bases. Germline CDR1 reads LNHNV; CDR2 reads YYDKDF (reference sequence). CDR3 length: 13 amino acids. The CDR3 loop is CATSRDRGAEAFF. The CDR3 DNA reads as TGTGCCACCAGCAGAGATCGCGGGGCTGAAGCTTTCTTT.

J is TRBJ1-5 and V is TRBV19, with TRBD1 matching 9 bases. V shed 7 bases and J 5 bases; nucleotides not matched to a gene: 9. Germline V gives CDR1 LNHDA, CDR2 SQIVND (reference sequence). This CDR3 region has 15 residues. As DNA, the CDR3 is TGTGCCAGTACCCCACCCGGGACAGGGCATCAGCCCCAGCATTTT. This encodes CASTPPGTGHQPQHF.

This clonotype showed up many times. The V gene is TRBV24-1, the J gene TRBJ1-5; D unclear. The V gene lost 3 bases and the J gene lost 5 bases, with 4 bases spanning the gap. The germline CDR1 and CDR2 sequences are KGHDR and SFDVKD. This CDR3 comprises 12 residues. The CDR3 sequence: CATSDPDQPQHF. The CDR3 DNA follows: TGTGCCACCAGTGATCCCGATCAGCCCCAGCATTTT.

The J gene is TRBJ1-1, the V gene TRBV6-1, with D unresolved. The V and J ends lost 0 bases and 4 bases respectively, with 9 bases between them. Germline CDR1 and CDR2: MNHNS and SASEGT. The CDR3 length is 14 residues. CDR3 region: CASSEAIYITEAFF. The CDR3 bases are TGTGCCAGCAGTGAAGCGATATACATCACTGAAGCTTTCTTT.

This clonotype was recorded many times. J is TRBJ2-2 and V is TRBV27; the match to TRBD1 covers 9 bases. Germline loops: CDR1 MNHEY, CDR2 SMNVEV (reference sequence). V lost 2 bases and J lost 8; bases outside the gene matches: 12. This CDR3 has 17 amino acids. CDR3 in DNA: TGTGCCAGCAGTTTAAGGGGACAGGGTGGTCTACCGGGGGAGCTGTTTTTT. Translated: CASSLRGQGGLPGELFF.

This clonotype was detected only a few times. The chain joins TRBV15 to TRBJ2-7; D unresolved. The germline V and J ends were trimmed by 0 bases and 2 bases, with 20 bases remaining between them. Germline lookup yields CDR1 LNHNV and CDR2 YYDKDF (reference sequence). The CDR3 is 18 residues long. CDR3 DNA: TGTGCCACCAGCAGAGATCCTGGTAGATTAACGGAACCCTACGAGCAGTACTTC. Translating gives CATSRDPGRLTEPYEQYF.

At least ten counts were recorded for this clonotype. The rearrangement uses TRBV19 and TRBJ1-5; weak D call: TRBD1 (5 bases). From germline, CDR1 is LNHDA and CDR2 SQIVND (reference sequence). This CDR3 spans 17 amino acids. V was clipped by 3 bases and J by 3 bases, with 18 bases between them. CDR3 nucleotide sequence: TGTGCCAGTAGTATGCACGAAGGGACGTCTAACAATCAGCCCCAGCATTTT. Amino acid sequence: CASSMHEGTSNNQPQHF.

This clonotype occurred many times. The genes are TRBV6-5 and TRBJ1-2, with a tentative D call TRBD1 (5 bases). The CDR3 is made up of 16 amino acids. The germline CDR1 and CDR2 sequences are MNHEY and SVGAGI. V lost 2 bases, J lost 0 bases, and 13 bases lay in between. In DNA, the CDR3 is TGTGCCAGCAGTTACGACATTTTAGGGGCTAACTATGGCTACACCTTC. Amino acids: CASSYDILGANYGYTF.

This clonotype was observed at least ten times. The DNA is left out, because the CDR3 cannot be placed on it with certainty; the CDR3 is given as TCRdb lists it. This chain uses TRBV2 with TRBJ1-1; the D call in the table, TRBD1, was not verified against the DNA. Inclusive of both ends, the CDR3 amounts to 15 amino acids. Germline V gene sequence: CDR1 SNHLY, CDR2 FYNNEI. This chain's CDR3 is CASSSSPARWGEAFF.

This clonotype was seen a few times. The chain joins TRBV28 to TRBJ1-2; TRBD1 matches at 12 bases. CDR1 and CDR2 (germline): MDHEN, SYDVKM. The CDR3 spans 17 residues. V dropped 5 bases and J dropped 6; count of bases not matched to a gene: 13. The CDR3 is CASSPLTSGTGGDGYTF. The DNA of the CDR3 is TGTGCCAGCAGTCCTCTCACTTCCGGGACAGGGGGCGATGGCTACACCTTC.

This sequence joins TRBV18 and TRBJ2-7, with 7 positions matching TRBD2. The CDR3 extends over 15 amino acids. The germline V gene encodes CDR1 KGHSH and CDR2 LQKENI. The V and J ends lost 6 bases and 6 bases, in that order; junction bases with no gene match: 14. CDR3 nucleotides: TGTGCCAGCTCGGGCGCCGGACTAGGGAAGGGCGAGCAGTACTTC. Amino acid sequence: CASSGAGLGKGEQYF.

This chain uses TRBV19 with TRBJ1-2; D not resolved. Germline V lookup: CDR1 LNHDA, CDR2 SQIVND (reference sequence). With 7 bases removed from V and 7 bases from J, the gap between germline ends came to 13 bases. The length of the CDR3 is 12 residues. CDR3: CASKGGNSGYTF. DNA for the CDR3: TGTGCCAGTAAGGGAGGGAATAGTGGCTACACCTTC.

There are many counts of this clonotype. The chain joins TRBV12-3 or TRBV12-4 to TRBJ2-7, with D uncertain. The CDR3 totals 13 residues. V lost 6 bases and J 7 bases, leaving 16 bases between the germline ends. As DNA, the CDR3 is TGTGCCAGCAGCCCGTTAAGCTTGGGGGAGCAGTACTTC. Protein sequence: CASSPLSLGEQYF.

This clonotype was recorded many times. The DNA of the CDR3 is TGCGCCAGCAGCCAAGTGGTAGCGCTAGCGAACACCGGGGAGCTGTTTTTT. It encodes CASSQVVALANTGELFF. The V call is TRBV4-1, the J call TRBJ2-2, with a tentative D call TRBD2 (5 bases). The CDR3 covers 17 residues. The germline V gene has CDR1 MGHRA and CDR2 YSYEKL. V was clipped by 1 base and J by 0 bases, with 12 bases between them.

This clonotype has more than one count but fewer than ten. A much larger clone sits a single nucleotide away, making a read error possible. The chain is built from TRBV6-1 and TRBJ1-3; D not certain. This CDR3 is 16 amino acids long. CDR1 is MNHNS and CDR2 is SASEGT in the germline V gene. The CDR3 here is CASSGLNPISGNTMYF. The CDR3, as DNA: TGTGCCAGCAGCGGACTAAACCCCATCTCTGGAAACACCATGTATTTT.